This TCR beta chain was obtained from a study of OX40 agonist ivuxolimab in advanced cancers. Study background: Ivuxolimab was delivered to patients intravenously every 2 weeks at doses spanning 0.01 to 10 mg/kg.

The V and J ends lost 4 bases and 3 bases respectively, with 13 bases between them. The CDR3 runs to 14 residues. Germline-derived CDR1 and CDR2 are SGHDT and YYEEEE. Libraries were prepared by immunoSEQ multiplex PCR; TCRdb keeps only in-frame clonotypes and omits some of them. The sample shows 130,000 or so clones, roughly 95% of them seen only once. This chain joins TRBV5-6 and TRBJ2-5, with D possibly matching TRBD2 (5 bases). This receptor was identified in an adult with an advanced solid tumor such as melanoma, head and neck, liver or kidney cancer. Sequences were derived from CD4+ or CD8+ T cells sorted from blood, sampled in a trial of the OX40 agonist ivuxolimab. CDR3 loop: CASSQPDGEETQYF. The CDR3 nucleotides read TGTGCCAGCAGCCAACCGGACGGGGAAGAGACCCAGTACTTC.